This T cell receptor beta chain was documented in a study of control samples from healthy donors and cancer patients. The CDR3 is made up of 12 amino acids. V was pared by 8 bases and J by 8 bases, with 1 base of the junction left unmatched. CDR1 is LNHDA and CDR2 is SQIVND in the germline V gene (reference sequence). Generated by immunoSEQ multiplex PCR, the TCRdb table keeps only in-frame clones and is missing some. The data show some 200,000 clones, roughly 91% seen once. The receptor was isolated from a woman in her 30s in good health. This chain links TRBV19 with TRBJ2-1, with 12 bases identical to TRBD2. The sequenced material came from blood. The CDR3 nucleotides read TGTGCCAGTGGACTAGCGGGGTATGAGCAGTTCTTC. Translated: CASGLAGYEQFF.